This T cell receptor (beta chain) stems from a study of beta chain features in type 1 diabetes (dated by TCRdb to the late 2010s). Looking at the study overall: Mean age, gender distribution, total cell number and subset yield did not differ between patients and healthy donors. Regulatory and stem cell-like memory subsets were obtained from only 8 patients and about eight healthy donors, while naive and central memory subsets were obtained from all 30 or so donors. A total of some 100,000,000 sorted cells were examined across all samples, and the number of cells per subset was strongly correlated with RNA yield. The study compared the TCRB repertoires of sorted circulating CD4+ T cell subsets in recently diagnosed type 1 diabetes patients with those in matched healthy donors.

Each donor gave one peripheral blood draw, approximately 110 mL on average, collected into heparinised tubes. A BD FACSAria II and a panel including CD45RO, CCR7, CD25, CD127, CD95 and CD27 were used to sort naive, central memory, regulatory and stem cell-like memory CD4+ T cells. All sorted populations exceeded 95% purity. Right away, PBMCs were isolated by Lymphoprep density gradient centrifugation and were stained directly, with no culture step. So that batch effects would be minimized, each experiment stained and sorted samples in pairs, pairing one healthy donor with one patient. Results and caveats for the whole study, not just this receptor: The naive, central memory and regulatory TCRB repertoires appeared to resemble one another more closely among patients than among healthy donors. Because cDNA was sequenced instead of genomic DNA, highly expressing activated cells could be over-represented, though the groups showed no difference in activation or CD3 levels. PCR may preferentially amplify shorter templates, but because patient and control samples were amplified and corrected together, any resulting skew would affect both groups equally. Fewer insertions and more nucleotide deletions at VDJ recombination sites were observed in patients with type 1 diabetes, implying thymic rearrangement abnormalities. Because the HLA sub-analyses included only small numbers of individuals, any influence of HLA type on TCRB rearrangement was left unresolved. Type 1 diabetes patients showed a moderate but significant shortening of TCRB CDR3 length in all four CD4+ subsets.

This clone has just a few counts. What this receptor recognizes is not known. Base quality data are lacking; no much larger clone is found one base away. The High Capacity cDNA Reverse Transcription Kit was used to reverse transcribe all of the isolated RNA, meaning that expressed TCRB transcripts were what got sequenced. Naive, central memory and regulatory T cell samples underwent deep immunoSEQ sequencing, averaging approximately 3.3 million total reads per sample. Sorted cells were lysed in RLT buffer, and RNA was extracted using DNase-treated RNeasy Micro or Mini kits according to cell number. Each cell subset was processed separately to prevent cross-contamination, with patient and healthy donor samples processed together. TCRB sequences were amplified from cDNA with the immunoSEQ multiplex PCR, producing 87-bp fragments spanning the CDR3 region. The amplicons were sequenced using the Illumina HiSeq platform. As for the authors' bioinformatics: PCR bias was corrected computationally using synthetic template baselines, and reads within Hamming distance 2 were collapsed, with unmergeable singletons discarded. By aligning reads against IMGT, V, D and J genes, CDR3 length, and insertions or deletions at six rearrangement sites were assigned. Within each subset, clonotype counts were normalized to sorted cell number, after which true diversity and Gini coefficients were computed with the tcR R package. The overlap coefficient, calculated on TCRB nucleotide sequences, was used to quantify repertoire sharing. Out-of-frame TCRB sequences from naive cells were analyzed as a proxy for the pre-selection repertoire. In TCRdb, the immuneACCESS table is reduced to in-frame sequences with V and J assigned. These tables do not hold every clone; where another copy was compared, an unresolved V gene accounts for under half, and the others remain unexplained. V, J and clone size are those of that table, while D and trimming were read from the DNA. The sample data list 640,000 or so clones, and around 15% of these were observed just once. Approximately 0.039% of the sample lies in the top ten.

The sample taken for sequencing was naive CD4+ T cells from blood. This specimen's cell subset or site label, interpreted: true naive CD4+ T cells. This TCR was sampled from a man aged 18 to 30 with type 1 diabetes.

The encoded CDR3 is CASSGAGTGANVLTF. Here is the DNA: TGTGCCAGTAGTGGGGCAGGGACTGGGGCCAACGTCCTGACTTTC. The sequence links TRBV19 to TRBJ2-6; matching of 5 bases hints at TRBD1 as the D gene. The germline V gene (reference sequence) provides CDR1 LNHDA and CDR2 SQIVND. CDR3 length: 15 amino acids, cysteine to phenylalanine. The kept DNA is CDR3 alone, 45 bases in frame from the first base. V is reduced by 5 bases and J by 2 bases, leaving a spacing of 10 bases between them.